This T cell receptor beta chain stems from a study of cytomegalovirus exposure and HLA in healthy donors. Germline-derived CDR1 and CDR2 are SEHNR and FQNEAQ (reference sequence). The CDR3 runs to 16 residues. The ends were cut back, 2 bases at V and 3 bases at J, with 13 bases in the middle. Profiling relied on immunoSEQ multiplex PCR, and the TCRdb table lists in-frame clones only, not all of them. The table lists tens of thousands of clones, approximately 94% of them singletons, with about 4% in the top ten. Study-wide findings and caveats: Associated with cytomegalovirus, according to the listing, were some 150 TCR beta chains.

Turning to this clone: No antigen is known for it.

The specimen was PBMCs. The receptor was isolated from a man aged 18 to 30 in good health and CMV-seropositive. V and J are TRBV7-9 and TRBJ2-2; no reliable D call. The CDR3 coding sequence is TGTGCCAGCAGCTTATCAGGCGATCTTCACACCGGGGAGCTGTTTTTT. Residues: CASSLSGDLHTGELFF.